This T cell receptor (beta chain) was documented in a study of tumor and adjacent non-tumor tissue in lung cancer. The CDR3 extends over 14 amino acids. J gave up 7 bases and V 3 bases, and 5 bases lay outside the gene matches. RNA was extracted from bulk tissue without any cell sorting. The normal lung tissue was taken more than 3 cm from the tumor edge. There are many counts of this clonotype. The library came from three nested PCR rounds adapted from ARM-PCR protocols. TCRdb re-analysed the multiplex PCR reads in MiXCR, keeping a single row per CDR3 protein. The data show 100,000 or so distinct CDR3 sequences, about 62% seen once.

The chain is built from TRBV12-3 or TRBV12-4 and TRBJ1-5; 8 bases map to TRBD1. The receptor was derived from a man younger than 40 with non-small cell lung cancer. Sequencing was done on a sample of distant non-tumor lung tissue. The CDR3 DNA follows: TGTGCCAGCAGTTTGGGACAGGACTGGCAGCCCCAGCATTTT. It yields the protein CASSLGQDWQPQHF.